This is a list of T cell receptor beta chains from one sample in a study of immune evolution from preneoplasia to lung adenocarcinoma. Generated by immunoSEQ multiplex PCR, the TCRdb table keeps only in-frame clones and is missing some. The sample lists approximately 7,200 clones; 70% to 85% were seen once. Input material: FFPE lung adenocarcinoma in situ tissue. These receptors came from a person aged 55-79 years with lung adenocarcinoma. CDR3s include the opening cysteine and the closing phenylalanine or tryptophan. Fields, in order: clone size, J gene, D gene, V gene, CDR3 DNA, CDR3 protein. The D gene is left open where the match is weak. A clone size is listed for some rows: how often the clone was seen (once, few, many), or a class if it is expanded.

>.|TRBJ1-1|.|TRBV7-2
TGTGCCAGCAGCTTAGATTGGTCCGGCACTGAAGCTTTCTTT
CASSLDWSGTEAFF
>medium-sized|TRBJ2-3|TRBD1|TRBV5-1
TGCGCCAGCAGCCGCGGGGACAGGGGGCGCAATTTGGCAGATACGCAGTATTTT
CASSRGDRGRNLADTQYF
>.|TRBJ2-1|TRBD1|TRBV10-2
TGCGCCAGCAGTGAGCGGACAGGGGGCCTTTCGGACAATGAGCAGTTCTTC
CASSERTGGLSDNEQFF
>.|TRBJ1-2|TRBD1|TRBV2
TGTGCCAGCAGTATTTCGGGACAGGGGGCTGATGGCTACACCTTC
CASSISGQGADGYTF
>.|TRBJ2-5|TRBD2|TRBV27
TGTGCCAGCAGTTTTTTTCCTGGCGGGGGGGCATTGGGGGAGACCCAGTACTTC
CASSFFPGGGALGETQYF
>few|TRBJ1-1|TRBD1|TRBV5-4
TGTGCCAGCAGCTCCCGGACAGGGGGGGAAGCTTTCTTT
CASSSRTGGEAFF
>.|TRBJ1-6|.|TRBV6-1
TGTGCCAGCAGTGAATGGGAACAGCTCCTCAATTCACCCCTCCACTTT
CASSEWEQLLNSPLHF
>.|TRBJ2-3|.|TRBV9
TGTGCCAGCAGCGCACGAGTCACAGATACGCAGTATTTT
CASSARVTDTQYF
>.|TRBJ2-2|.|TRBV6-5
TGTGCCAGCAGTTACGACCACCCCGGGGTAACCGGGGAGCTGTTTTTT
CASSYDHPGVTGELFF
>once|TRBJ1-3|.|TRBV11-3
TGTGCCAGCAGCTTGTCAGGGCTTGGAAACACCATATATTTT
CASSLSGLGNTIYF
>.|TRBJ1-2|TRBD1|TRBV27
TGTGCCAGCAGCCGGGACAGTCAATATGGCTACACCTTC
CASSRDSQYGYTF
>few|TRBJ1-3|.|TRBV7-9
TGTGCCAGCAGCCCTCAGACAGGCTCTGGAAACACCATATATTTT
CASSPQTGSGNTIYF
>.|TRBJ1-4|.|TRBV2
TGTGCCAGCAACGAAGGGGGTACAACTAATGAAAAACTGTTTTTT
CASNEGGTTNEKLFF
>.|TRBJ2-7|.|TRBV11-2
TGTGCCAGCAGCTTAGCGGGGGTGGGAAACTACGAGCAGTACTTC
CASSLAGVGNYEQYF
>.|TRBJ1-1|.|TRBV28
TGTGCCAGCAGTTTATTGGTAACGGCGAACACTGAAGCTTTCTTT
CASSLLVTANTEAFF
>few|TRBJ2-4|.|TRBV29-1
TGCAGCGTTACAGGAGACAGAATGAACATTCAGTACTTC
CSVTGDRMNIQYF
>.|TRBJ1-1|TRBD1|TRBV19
TGTGCCAGTAGTATAGGAGGGGGCGCGTGGGACACTGAAGCTTTCTTT
CASSIGGGAWDTEAFF
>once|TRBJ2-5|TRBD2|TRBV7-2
TGTGCCAGCAGCTTACTGGGCCCGGGGGGGTACCAAGAGACCCAGTACTTC
CASSLLGPGGYQETQYF
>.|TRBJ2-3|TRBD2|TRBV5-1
TGCGCCAGCAGAAGTGGCGGGGGGCCCGTAGATACGCAGTATTTT
CASRSGGGPVDTQYF
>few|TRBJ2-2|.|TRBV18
TGTGCCAGCTCACCGCCAGGGCAGTACACCGGGGAGCTGTTTTTT
CASSPPGQYTGELFF
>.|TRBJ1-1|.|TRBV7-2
TGTGCCAGCAGCTTCACGGGGAACACTGAAGCTTTCTTT
CASSFTGNTEAFF
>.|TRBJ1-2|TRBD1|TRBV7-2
TGTGCCAGCAGCTTAGGACAGGGGTATGGCTACACCTTC
CASSLGQGYGYTF
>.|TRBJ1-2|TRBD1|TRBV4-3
TGCGCCAGCAGCCAAGATTGGGACAGGGGTGGCTACACCTTC
CASSQDWDRGGYTF
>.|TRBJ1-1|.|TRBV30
TGTGCCTGGAGTCCGGGGAACACTGAAGCTTTCTTT
CAWSPGNTEAFF
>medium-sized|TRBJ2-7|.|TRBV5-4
TGTGCTTCGGGCGAGCAGTACTTC
CASGEQYF
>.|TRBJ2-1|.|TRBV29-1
TGCAGCGTCCACGGGACAAACTGGTTCTTC
CSVHGTNWFF
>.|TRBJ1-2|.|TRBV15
TGTGCCACCAGCAGAAGGGGCCGAGTCGGTAACTATGGCTACACCTTC
CATSRRGRVGNYGYTF
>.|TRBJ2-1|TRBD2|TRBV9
TGTGCCAGCAGCGTAGTAGGGACTAGCGGGGGGGATGAGCAGTTCTTC
CASSVVGTSGGDEQFF
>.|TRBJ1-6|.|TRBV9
TGTGCCAGCAGCCCCACAGGGATTAATTCACCCCTCCACTTT
CASSPTGINSPLHF
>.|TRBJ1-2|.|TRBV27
TGTGCCAGCAGTGCTTCTTCCGGGTTCAGCTACACCTTC
CASSASSGFSYTF
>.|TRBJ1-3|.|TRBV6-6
TGTGCCAGCAGTTACGACCAGGGAAACACCATATATTTT
CASSYDQGNTIYF
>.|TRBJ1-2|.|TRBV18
TGTGCCAGCTCACCGAAAACAGAAAACTATGGCTACACCTTC
CASSPKTENYGYTF
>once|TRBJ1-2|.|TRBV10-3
TGTGCCATCGGGGGCGAGGCCGATGGCTACACCTTC
CAIGGEADGYTF
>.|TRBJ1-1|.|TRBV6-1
TGTGCCAGCCAGCGGGACGGGGGCCACACTGAAGCTTTCTTT
CASQRDGGHTEAFF
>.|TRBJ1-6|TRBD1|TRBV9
TGTGCCAGCAGGCCCGACAGGGGAGGAAATTCACCCCTCCACTTT
CASRPDRGGNSPLHF
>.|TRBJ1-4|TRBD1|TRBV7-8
TGTGCCAGCAGCCAGCACAGGGGGGATGAAAAACTGTTTTTT
CASSQHRGDEKLFF
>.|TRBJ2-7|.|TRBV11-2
TGTGCCAGCGCTAGTAACCCCTTATACGAGCAGTACTTC
CASASNPLYEQYF
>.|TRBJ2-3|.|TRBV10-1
TGCGCCAGCAGGGCTAGCGTGACCTCCGATACGCAGTATTTT
CASRASVTSDTQYF
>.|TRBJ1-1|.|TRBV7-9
TGTGCCAGCAGCTTAGTGACAGACACTGAAGCTTTCTTT
CASSLVTDTEAFF
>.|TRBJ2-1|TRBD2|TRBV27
TGTGCCAGCGGCGGGGGAAACTACAATGAGCAGTTCTTC
CASGGGNYNEQFF
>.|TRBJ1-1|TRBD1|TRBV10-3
TGTGCCACCCGCCCCTCGGACAGGGGCTTCCCTGACGGGACTGAAGCTTTCTTT
CATRPSDRGFPDGTEAFF
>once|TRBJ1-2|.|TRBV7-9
TGTGCCAGCGGTCGACCAGGGGTCGGAGGCTACACCTTC
CASGRPGVGGYTF
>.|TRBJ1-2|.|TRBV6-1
TGTGCCAGCAGTGAGTACACCGGTGATAACTATGGCTACACCTTC
CASSEYTGDNYGYTF
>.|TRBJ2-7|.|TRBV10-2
TGCGCCAGCAGTGAGTCGGGGCGGGGTGGGGACGAGCAGTACTTC
CASSESGRGGDEQYF
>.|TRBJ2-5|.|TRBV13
TGTGCCAGCAGCCCCCCTGCGGTTCTGGATGCCGGAGGGGAGACCCAGTACTTC
CASSPPAVLDAGGETQYF